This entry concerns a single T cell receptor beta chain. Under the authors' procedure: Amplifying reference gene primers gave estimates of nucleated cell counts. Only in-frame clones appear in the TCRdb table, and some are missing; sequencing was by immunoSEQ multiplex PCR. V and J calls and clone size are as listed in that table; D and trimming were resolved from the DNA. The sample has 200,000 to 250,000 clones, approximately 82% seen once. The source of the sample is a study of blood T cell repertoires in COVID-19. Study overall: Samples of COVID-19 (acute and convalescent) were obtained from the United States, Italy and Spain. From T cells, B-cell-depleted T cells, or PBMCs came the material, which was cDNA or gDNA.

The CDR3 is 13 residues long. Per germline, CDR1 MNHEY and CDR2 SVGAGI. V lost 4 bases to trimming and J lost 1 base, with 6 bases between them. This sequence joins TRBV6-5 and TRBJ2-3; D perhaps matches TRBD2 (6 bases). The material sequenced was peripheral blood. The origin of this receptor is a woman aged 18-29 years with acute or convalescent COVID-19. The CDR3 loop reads CASSWGGTDTQYF. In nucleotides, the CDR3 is TGTGCCAGCAGTTGGGGGGGCACAGATACGCAGTATTTT.